The subject of this entry is one TCR beta chain. Clones were sequenced by immunoSEQ multiplex PCR, and TCRdb holds only the in-frame ones, with some missing. In the table there are over 95,000 clones, 81% of which are singletons. This CDR3 has 19 amino acids. Germline V gives CDR1 LGHNA, CDR2 YNFKEQ. Trimming cost V 0 bases and J 2 bases, with 22 bases left between them. This entry comes from a study of blood T cell repertoires in COVID-19. Study overall: The United States, Italy and Spain supplied acute and convalescent COVID-19 samples.

The V call is TRBV4-2, the J call TRBJ1-2, with D possibly being TRBD1 (5 bases). The clonotype comes from a man aged 45-65 years with acute or convalescent COVID-19. The sample consisted of peripheral blood. The CDR3 nucleotides read TGTGCCAGCAGCCAAGAGAGTCGCAGGGTGGCAATTGGAAACTATGGCTACACCTTC. The encoded protein is CASSQESRRVAIGNYGYTF.